This T cell receptor beta chain was retrieved from a study of T cells in Graves' hyperthyroidism and ophthalmopathy. The V end was cut by 1 base, the J end by 8 bases, with 6 bases between. Germline V gene lookup returns CDR1 SGHNT and CDR2 YENEEA. The CDR3 runs to 12 residues. RNA transcripts yielded amplified TCR beta CDR3 regions. HTBI primers drove first-round RT-PCR of the TCR CDR3. A single record per CDR3 protein comes from TCRdb applying MiXCR to the multiplex PCR reads. The data show 660,000 or so distinct CDR3 sequences, with 20% to 25% seen just once and under 35% held by the top ten. There are many counts of this clonotype.

The origin of this receptor is a man aged 25 to 45 with Graves' ophthalmopathy. V usage is TRBV11-3 and J usage is TRBJ2-1; D call uncertain. Sequencing input: blood. CDR3 loop: CASSLAFDEQFF. CDR3 sequence (DNA): TGTGCCAGCAGCTTAGCGTTCGATGAGCAGTTCTTC.